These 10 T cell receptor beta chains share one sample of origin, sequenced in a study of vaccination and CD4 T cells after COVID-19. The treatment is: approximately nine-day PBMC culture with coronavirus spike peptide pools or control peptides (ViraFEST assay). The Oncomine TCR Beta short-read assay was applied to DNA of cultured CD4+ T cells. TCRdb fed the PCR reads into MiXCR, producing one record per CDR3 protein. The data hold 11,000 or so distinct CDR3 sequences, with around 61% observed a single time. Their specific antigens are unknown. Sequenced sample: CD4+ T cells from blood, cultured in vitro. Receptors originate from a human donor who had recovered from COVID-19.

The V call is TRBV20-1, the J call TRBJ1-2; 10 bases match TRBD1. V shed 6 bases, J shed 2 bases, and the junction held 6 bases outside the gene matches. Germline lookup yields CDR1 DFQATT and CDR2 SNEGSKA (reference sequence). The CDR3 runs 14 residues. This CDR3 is CSAADRGENYGYTF. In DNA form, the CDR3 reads TGCAGTGCAGCGGACAGGGGGGAAAACTATGGCTACACCTTC.

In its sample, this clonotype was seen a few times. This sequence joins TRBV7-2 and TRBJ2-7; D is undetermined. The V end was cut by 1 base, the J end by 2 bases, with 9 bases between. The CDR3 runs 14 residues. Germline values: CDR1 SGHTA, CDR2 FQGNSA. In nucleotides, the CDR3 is TGTGCCAGCAGCTTAGGAGGTCCAGCCTACGAGCAGTACTTC. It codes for CASSLGGPAYEQYF.

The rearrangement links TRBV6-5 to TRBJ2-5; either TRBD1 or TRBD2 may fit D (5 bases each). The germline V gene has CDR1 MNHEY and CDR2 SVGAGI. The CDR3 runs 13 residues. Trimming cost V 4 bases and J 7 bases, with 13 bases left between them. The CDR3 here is CASSSSTRGTQYF. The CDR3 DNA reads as TGTGCCAGCAGTTCCTCTACTAGGGGGACCCAGTACTTC.

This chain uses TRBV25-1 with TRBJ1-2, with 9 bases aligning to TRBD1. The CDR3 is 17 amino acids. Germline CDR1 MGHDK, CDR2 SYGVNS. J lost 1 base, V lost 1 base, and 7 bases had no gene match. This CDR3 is CASSESSTGGINYGYTF. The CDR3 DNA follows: TGTGCCAGCAGTGAATCCTCAACAGGGGGCATTAACTATGGCTACACCTTC.

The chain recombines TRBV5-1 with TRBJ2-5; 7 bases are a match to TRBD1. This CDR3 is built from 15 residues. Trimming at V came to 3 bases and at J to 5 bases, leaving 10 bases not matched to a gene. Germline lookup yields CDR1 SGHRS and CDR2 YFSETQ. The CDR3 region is CASSSRSTGTETQYF. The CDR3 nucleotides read TGCGCCAGCAGCTCCCGATCGACAGGGACGGAGACCCAGTACTTC. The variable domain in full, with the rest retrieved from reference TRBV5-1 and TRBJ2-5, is KAGVTQTPRYLIKTRGQQVTLSCSPISGHRSVSWYQQTPGQGLQFLFEYFSETQRNKGNFPGRFSGRQFSNSRSEMNVSTLELGDSALYLCASSSRSTGTETQYFGPGTRLLVL.

This CDR3 is CAWSDGLAGTYEQYF. Here the CDR3 DNA reads TGTGCCTGGAGTGATGGACTAGCGGGGACCTACGAGCAGTACTTC. The chain recombines TRBV30 with TRBJ2-7, with TRBD2 matching over 12 bases. After removal of 1 base from V and 2 bases from J, the junction contained 3 bases not matched to a gene. The CDR3 covers 15 residues. Germline V gene lookup returns CDR1 GTSNPN and CDR2 SVGIG (reference sequence).

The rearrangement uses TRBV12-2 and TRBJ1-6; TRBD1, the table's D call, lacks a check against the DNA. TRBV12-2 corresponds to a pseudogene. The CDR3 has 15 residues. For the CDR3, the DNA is TGTGCAAGTCGCGTGCCGGACGGGAAGAATTCACCCCTCCACTTT. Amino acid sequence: CASRVPDGKNSPLHF.

This CDR3 is CASSDRETSYEQYF. The CDR3 DNA reads TGTGCCAGCAGCGACAGGGAGACCTCCTACGAGCAGTACTTC. The chain is built from TRBV25-1 and TRBJ2-7; 7 bases line up with TRBD1. Germline CDR1 MGHDK, CDR2 SYGVNS. With V trimmed by 6 bases and J by 0 bases, 5 bases remained unmatched. This CDR3 region has 14 residues.

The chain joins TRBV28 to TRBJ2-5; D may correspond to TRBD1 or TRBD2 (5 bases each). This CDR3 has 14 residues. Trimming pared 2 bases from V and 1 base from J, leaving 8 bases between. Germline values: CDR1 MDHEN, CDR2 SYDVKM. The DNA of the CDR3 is TGTGCCAGCAGTTTAAGGGGACCCCAAGAGACCCAGTACTTC. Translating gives CASSLRGPQETQYF.

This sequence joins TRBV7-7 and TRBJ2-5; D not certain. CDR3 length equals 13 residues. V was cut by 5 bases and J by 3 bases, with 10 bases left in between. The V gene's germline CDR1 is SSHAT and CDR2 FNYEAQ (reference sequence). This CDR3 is CASSLGPEETQYF. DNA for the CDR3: TGTGCCAGCAGCCTGGGCCCCGAAGAGACCCAGTACTTC.